In this sample, the clone carrying this T cell receptor beta chain turned up a few times. The V end was cut by 9 bases, the J end by 5 bases, with 14 bases between. This CDR3 contains 13 residues. CDR1 is LNHDA, CDR2 SQIVND, per germline (reference sequence). The data were taken from a study of T cells in Graves' hyperthyroidism and ophthalmopathy. The overall study: Pretreatment peripheral blood was obtained at initial diagnosis.

TCR beta CDR3 region amplification was performed from RNA transcripts. With the HTBI primer set, the TCR CDR3 went through a first round of RT-PCR. TCRdb reprocessed the multiplex PCR reads with MiXCR, giving one entry per CDR3 protein. Altogether roughly 500,000 distinct CDR3 sequences are present, 20% to 25% being singletons, with the ten largest covering around 47%. This receptor was obtained from a woman aged 70-85 years with Graves' ophthalmopathy. The source material was blood. V and J are TRBV19 and TRBJ2-1, with D possibly matching TRBD2 (5 bases). The CDR3 region has the DNA TGTGCCAGCAGATACACGAGGGACAATGAGCAGTTCTTC. This gives the protein CASRYTRDNEQFF.